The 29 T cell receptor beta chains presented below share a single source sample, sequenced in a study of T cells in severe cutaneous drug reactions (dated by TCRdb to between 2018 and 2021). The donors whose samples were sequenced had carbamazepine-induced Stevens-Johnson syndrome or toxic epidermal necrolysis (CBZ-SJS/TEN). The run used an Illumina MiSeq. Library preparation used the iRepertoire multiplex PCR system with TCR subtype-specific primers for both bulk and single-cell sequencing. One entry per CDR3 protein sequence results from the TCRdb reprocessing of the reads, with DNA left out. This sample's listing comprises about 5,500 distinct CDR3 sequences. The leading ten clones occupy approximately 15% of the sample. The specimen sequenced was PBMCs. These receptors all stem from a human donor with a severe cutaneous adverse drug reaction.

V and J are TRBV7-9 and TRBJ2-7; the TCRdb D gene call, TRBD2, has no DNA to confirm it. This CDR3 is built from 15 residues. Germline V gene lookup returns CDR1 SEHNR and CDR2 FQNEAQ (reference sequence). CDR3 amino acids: CASSLVLESGYEQYF.

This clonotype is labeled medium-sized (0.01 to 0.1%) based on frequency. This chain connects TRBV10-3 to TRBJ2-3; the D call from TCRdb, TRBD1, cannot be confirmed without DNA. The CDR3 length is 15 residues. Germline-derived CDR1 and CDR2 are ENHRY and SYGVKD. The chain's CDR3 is CATGGGTGGTDTQYF.

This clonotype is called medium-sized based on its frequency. The chain's CDR3 is CASSLAQGSYYGYTF. The chain couples TRBV28 to TRBJ1-2; TCRdb names TRBD1, which stays unverified in the absence of DNA. Germline lookup yields CDR1 MDHEN and CDR2 SYDVKM. The CDR3 is made up of 15 amino acids.

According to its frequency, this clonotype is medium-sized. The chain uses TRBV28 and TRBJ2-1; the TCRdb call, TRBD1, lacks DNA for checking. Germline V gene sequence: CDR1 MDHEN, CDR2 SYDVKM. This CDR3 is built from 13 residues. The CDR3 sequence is CASSPPGHLEQFF.

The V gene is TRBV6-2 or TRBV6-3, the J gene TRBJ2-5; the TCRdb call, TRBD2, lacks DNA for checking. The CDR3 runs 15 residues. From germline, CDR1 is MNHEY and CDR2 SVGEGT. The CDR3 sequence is CASSFETSGGQTQYF.

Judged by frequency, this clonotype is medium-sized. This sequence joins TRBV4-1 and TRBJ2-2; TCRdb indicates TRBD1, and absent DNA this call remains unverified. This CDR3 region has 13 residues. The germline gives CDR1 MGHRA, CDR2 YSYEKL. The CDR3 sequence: CASSQTGAGELFF.

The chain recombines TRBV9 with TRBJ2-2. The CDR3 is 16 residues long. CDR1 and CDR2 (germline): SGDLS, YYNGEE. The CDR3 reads CASSVGVEMNTGELFF.

The CDR3 here is CASSLPSQETQYF. The chain joins TRBV12-3 or TRBV12-4 to TRBJ2-5. The CDR3 totals 13 residues.

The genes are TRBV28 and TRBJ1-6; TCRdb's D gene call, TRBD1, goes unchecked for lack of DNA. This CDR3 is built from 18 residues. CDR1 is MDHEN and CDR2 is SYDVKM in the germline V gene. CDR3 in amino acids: CASSSDRAPSSYNSPLHF.

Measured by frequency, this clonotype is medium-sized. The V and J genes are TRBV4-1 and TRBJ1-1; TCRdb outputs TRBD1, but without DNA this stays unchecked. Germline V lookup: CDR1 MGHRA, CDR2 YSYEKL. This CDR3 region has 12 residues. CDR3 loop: CASSHGTGEAFF.

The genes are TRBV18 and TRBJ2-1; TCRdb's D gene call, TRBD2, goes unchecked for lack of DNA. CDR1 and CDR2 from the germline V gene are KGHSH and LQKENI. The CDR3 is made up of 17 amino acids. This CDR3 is CASSPTSGRSLVGEQFF.

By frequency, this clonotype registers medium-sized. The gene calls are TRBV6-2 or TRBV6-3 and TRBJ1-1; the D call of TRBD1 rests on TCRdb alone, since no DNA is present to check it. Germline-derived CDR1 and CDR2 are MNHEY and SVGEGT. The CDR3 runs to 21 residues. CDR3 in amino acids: CASSYAYLSPHRRDMNTEAFF.

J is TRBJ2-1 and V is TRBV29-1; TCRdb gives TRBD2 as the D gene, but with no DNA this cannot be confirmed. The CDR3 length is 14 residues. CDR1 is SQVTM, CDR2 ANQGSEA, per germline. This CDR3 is CSVSPSGSVNEQFF.

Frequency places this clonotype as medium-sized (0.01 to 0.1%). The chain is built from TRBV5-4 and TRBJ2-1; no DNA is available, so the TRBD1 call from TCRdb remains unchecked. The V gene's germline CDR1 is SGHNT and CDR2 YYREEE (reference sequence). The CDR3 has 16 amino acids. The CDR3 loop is CASSLATGYSYNEQFF.

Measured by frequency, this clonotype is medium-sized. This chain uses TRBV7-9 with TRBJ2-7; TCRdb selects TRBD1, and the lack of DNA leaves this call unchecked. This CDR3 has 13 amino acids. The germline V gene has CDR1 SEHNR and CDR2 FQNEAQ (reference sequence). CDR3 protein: CASSQGGADEQYF.

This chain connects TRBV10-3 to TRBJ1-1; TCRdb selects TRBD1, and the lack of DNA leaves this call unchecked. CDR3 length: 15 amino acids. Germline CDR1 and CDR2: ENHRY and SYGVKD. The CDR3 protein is CAINREDSLNTEAFF.

The CDR3 reads CSATAGLNGELFF. The chain uses TRBV20-1 and TRBJ2-2; the TCRdb D gene call, TRBD2, has no DNA to confirm it. CDR1 DFQATT and CDR2 SNEGSKA come from the germline V gene (reference sequence). The length of the CDR3 is 13 residues.

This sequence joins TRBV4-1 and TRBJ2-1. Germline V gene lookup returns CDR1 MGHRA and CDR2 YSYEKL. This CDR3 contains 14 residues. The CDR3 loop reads CASSHVPTPHEQFF.

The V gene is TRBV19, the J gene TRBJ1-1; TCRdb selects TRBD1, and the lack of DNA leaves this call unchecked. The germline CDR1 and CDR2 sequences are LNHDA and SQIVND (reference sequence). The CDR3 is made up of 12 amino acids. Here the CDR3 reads CASRNRGTEAFF.

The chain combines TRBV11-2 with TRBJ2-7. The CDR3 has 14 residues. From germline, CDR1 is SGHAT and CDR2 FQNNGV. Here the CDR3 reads CASSLVMYTYEQYF.

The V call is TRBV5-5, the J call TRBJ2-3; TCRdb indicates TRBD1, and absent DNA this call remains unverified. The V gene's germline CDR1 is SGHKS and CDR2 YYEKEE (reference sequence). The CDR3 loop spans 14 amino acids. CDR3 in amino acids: CASSSGLTQDTQYF.

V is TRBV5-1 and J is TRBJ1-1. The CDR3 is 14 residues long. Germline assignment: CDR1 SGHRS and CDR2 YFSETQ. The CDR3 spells CASSSDSVNTEAFF.

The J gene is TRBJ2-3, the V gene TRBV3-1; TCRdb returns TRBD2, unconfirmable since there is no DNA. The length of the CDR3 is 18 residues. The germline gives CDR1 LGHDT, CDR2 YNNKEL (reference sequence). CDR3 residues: CASSQDLNSGITGDTQYF.

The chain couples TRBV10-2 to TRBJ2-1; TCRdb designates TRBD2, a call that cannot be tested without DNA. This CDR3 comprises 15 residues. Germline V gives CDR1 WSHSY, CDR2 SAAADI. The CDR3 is CASSDPGGPKNEQFF.

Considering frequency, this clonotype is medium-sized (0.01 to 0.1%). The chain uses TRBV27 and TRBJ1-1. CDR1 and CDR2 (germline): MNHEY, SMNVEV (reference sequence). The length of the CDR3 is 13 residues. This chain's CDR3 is CASSLGLNTEAFF.

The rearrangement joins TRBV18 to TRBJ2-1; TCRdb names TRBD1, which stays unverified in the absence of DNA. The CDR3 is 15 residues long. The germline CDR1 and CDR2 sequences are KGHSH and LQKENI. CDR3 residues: CASSPVQGKINEQFF.

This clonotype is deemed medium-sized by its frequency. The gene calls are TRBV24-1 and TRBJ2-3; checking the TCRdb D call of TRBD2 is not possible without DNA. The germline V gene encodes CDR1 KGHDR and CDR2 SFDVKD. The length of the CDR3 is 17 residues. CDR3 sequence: CATSDPGTSGSSDTQYF.

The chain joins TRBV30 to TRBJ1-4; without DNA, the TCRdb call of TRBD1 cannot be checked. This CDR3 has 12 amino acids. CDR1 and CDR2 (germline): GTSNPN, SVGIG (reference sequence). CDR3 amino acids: CAWSSGLGELFF.

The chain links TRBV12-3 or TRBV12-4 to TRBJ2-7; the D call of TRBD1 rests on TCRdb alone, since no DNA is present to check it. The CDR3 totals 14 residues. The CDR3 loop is CASSGRDGSYEQYF.